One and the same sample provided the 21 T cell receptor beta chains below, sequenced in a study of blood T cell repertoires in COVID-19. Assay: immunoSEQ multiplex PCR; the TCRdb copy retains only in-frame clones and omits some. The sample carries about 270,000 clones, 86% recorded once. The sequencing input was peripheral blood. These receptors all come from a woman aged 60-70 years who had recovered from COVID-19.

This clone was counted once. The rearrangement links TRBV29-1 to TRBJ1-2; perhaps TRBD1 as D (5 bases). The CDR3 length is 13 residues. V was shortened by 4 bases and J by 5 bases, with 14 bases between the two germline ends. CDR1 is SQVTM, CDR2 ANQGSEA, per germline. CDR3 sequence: CSVGEQEGYGYTF. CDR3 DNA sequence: TGCAGCGTTGGGGAGCAGGAGGGGTATGGCTACACCTTC.

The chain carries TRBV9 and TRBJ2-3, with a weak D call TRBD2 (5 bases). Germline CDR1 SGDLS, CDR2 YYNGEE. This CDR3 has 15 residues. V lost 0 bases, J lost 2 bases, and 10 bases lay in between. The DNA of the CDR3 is TGTGCCAGCAGCGTAGGGCTGACTATCACAGATACGCAGTATTTT. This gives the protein CASSVGLTITDTQYF.

Here the CDR3 reads CASTGDNSPLHF. CDR3 DNA sequence: TGTGCCAGTACAGGGGACAATTCACCCCTCCACTTT. The rearrangement links TRBV2 to TRBJ1-6, with TRBD1 matching 7 bases. The CDR3 length is 12 residues. The ends lost 9 bases at V and 7 bases at J; junction bases unmatched: 3. Germline CDR1 and CDR2: SNHLY and FYNNEI.

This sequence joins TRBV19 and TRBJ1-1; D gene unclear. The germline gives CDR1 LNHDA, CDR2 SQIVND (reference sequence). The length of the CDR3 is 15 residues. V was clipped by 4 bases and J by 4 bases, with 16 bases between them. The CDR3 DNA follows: TGTGCCAGTAGTAAACCGGGGTCCGGGGTCACTGAAGCTTTCTTT. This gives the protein CASSKPGSGVTEAFF.

CDR3 loop: CSAQALDGAGNTIYF. The CDR3 region has the DNA TGCAGCGCCCAGGCGTTAGACGGGGCTGGAAACACCATATATTTT. This chain links TRBV29-1 with TRBJ1-3; no reliable D call. The V end was cut by 7 bases, the J end by 2 bases, with 18 bases between. Germline V gene lookup returns CDR1 SQVTM and CDR2 ANQGSEA. The length of the CDR3 is 15 residues.

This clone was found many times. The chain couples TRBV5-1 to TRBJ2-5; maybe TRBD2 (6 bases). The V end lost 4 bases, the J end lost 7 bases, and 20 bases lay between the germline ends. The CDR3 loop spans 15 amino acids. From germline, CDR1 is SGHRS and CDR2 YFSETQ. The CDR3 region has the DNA TGCGCCAGCAGCCAAGGGACTCCACGGGCGGGGACCCAGTACTTC. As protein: CASSQGTPRAGTQYF.

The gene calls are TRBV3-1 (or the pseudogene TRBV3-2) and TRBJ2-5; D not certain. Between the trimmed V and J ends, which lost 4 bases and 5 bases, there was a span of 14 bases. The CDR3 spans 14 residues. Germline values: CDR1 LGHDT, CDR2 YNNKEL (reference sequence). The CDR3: CASSPTWAQETQYF. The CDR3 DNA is TGTGCCAGCAGCCCAACCTGGGCACAGGAGACCCAGTACTTC.

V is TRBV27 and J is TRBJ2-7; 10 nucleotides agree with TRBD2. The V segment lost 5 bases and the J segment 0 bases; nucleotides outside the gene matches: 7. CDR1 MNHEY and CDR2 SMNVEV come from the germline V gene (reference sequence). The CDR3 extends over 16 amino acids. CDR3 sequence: CASSKKLAGLSYEQYF. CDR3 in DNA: TGTGCCAGCAGTAAAAAACTAGCGGGGCTCTCCTACGAGCAGTACTTC.

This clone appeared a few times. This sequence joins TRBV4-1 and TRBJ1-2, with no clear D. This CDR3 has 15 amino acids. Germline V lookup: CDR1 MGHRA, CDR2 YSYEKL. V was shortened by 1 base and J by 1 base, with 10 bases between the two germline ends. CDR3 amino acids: CASSQGNIDNYGYTF. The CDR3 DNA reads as TGCGCCAGCAGCCAAGGAAACATTGATAACTATGGCTACACCTTC.

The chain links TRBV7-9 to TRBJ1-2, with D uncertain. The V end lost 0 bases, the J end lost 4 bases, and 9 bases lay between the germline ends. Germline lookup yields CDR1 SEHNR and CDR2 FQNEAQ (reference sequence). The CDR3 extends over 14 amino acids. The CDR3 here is CASSLAGRPYGYTF. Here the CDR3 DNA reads TGTGCCAGCAGCTTAGCTGGCAGGCCCTATGGCTACACCTTC.

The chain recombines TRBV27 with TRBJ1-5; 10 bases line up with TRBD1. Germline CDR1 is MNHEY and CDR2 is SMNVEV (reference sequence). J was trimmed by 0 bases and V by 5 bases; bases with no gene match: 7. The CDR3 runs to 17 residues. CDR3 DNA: TGTGCCAGCAGTCCCCGGACAGGGGGTTATAGCAATCAGCCCCAGCATTTT. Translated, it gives CASSPRTGGYSNQPQHF.

CDR3 amino acids: CASSQGRGFGNTIYF. In DNA, the CDR3 is TGTGCCAGCAGCCAGGGGAGGGGATTTGGAAACACCATATATTTT. The chain uses TRBV7-9 and TRBJ1-3, with D perhaps TRBD1 (6 bases). CDR3 length: 15 amino acids. The germline V gene encodes CDR1 SEHNR and CDR2 FQNEAQ (reference sequence). V gave up 5 bases and J gave up 3 bases, with 14 bases separating them.

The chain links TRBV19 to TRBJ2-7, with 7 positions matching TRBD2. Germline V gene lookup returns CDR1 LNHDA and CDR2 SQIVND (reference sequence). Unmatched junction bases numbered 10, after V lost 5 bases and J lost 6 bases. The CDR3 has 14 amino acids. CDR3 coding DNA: TGTGCCAGTAGTCCCATGGGGACGGGGGGCGAGCAGTACTTC. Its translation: CASSPMGTGGEQYF.

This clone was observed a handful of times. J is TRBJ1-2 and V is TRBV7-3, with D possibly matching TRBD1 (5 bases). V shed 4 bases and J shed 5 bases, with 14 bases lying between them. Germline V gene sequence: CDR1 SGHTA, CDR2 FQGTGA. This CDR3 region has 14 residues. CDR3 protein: CASSSAGSLYGYTF. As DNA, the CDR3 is TGTGCCAGCAGCTCGGCAGGGTCCCTATATGGCTACACCTTC.

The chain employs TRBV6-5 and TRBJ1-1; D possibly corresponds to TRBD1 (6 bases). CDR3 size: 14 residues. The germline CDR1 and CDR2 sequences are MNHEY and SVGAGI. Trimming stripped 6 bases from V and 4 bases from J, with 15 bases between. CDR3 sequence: CASRLEQGFTEAFF. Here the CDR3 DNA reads TGTGCCAGCAGGCTCGAACAGGGTTTCACTGAAGCTTTCTTT.

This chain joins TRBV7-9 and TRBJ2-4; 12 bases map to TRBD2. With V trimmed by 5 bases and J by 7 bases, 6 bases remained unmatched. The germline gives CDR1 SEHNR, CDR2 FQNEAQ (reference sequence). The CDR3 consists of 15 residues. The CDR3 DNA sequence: TGTGCCAGCAGCCCTTGGACTAGCGGGGTTAACATTCAGTACTTC. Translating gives CASSPWTSGVNIQYF. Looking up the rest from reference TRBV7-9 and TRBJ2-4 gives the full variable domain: DTGVSQNPRHKITKRGQNVTFRCDPISEHNRLYWYRQTLGQGPEFLTYFQNEAQLEKSRLLSDRFSAERPKGSFSTLEIQRTEQGDSAMYLCASSPWTSGVNIQYFGAGTRLSVL.

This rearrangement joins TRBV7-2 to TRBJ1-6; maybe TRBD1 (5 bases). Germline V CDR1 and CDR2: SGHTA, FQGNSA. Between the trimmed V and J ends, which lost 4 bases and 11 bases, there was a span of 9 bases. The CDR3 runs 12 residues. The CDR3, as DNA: TGTGCCAGCAGCTCAGGGTCGACACCCCTCCACTTT. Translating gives CASSSGSTPLHF.

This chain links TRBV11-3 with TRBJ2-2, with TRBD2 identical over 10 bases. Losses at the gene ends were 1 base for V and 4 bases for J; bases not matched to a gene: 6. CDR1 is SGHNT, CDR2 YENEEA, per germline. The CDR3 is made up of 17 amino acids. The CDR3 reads CASSLGQRGGLTGELFF. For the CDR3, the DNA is TGTGCCAGCAGCTTAGGGCAGCGGGGGGGCCTCACCGGGGAGCTGTTTTTT.

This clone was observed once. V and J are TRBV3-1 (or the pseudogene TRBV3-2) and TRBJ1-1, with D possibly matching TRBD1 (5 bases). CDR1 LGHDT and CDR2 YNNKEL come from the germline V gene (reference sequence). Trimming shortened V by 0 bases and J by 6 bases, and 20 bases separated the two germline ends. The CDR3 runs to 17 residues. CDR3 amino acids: CASSQDRTGEAGPEAFF. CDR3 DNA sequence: TGTGCCAGCAGCCAAGATAGGACGGGGGAGGCCGGCCCTGAAGCTTTCTTT.

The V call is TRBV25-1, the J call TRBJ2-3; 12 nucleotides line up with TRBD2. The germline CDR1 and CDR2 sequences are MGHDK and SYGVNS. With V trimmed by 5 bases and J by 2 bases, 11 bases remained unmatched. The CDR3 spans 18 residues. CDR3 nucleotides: TGTGCCAGCAGTAAAGCGCCCGGACTAGCGGGGTACACAGATACGCAGTATTTT. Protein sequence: CASSKAPGLAGYTDTQYF.

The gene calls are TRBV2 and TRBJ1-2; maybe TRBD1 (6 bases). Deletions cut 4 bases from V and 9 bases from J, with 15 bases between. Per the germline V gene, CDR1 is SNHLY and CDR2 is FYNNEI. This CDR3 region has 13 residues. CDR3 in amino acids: CASSADRPESYTF. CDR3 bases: TGTGCCAGCAGTGCTGACAGGCCAGAGAGCTACACCTTC.